These T cell receptor beta chains were read from a single sample in a study of T cell responses to AZD1222 COVID-19 vaccine. TCRdb keeps only in-frame clones here, not all; method: immunoSEQ multiplex PCR. The repertoire holds 160,000 or so clones, about nine tenths seen once, with 6.9% in the top ten. This material consisted of peripheral blood, taken after recovery from COVID-19. The source of these receptors is an adult who had recovered from COVID-19. Both conserved end residues are trimmed from each CDR3. The order of the fields is J gene, V gene, CDR3 protein.

j_call: TRBJ1-3; v_call: TRBV5-6; cdr3_aa: ASSSSRQGAGNTIY
j_call: TRBJ2-3; v_call: TRBV7-9; cdr3_aa: ASSQGGRGADTQY
j_call: TRBJ2-3; v_call: TRBV24-1; cdr3_aa: ATSDFGQGMGTQY
j_call: TRBJ1-5; v_call: TRBV28; cdr3_aa: ASSLSPGGMGNQPQH
j_call: TRBJ1-4; v_call: TRBV5-6; cdr3_aa: ASSLWDRPNEKLF
j_call: TRBJ2-7; v_call: TRBV6-5; cdr3_aa: ASSYGELNEQY
j_call: TRBJ1-2; v_call: TRBV27; cdr3_aa: ASSLSSGGAYGYT
j_call: TRBJ1-1; v_call: TRBV6-5; cdr3_aa: ASSPTGGGPGAF
j_call: TRBJ2-7; v_call: TRBV2; cdr3_aa: ASSGKTAFSYEQY
j_call: TRBJ2-1; v_call: TRBV6-6; cdr3_aa: ASSYGGGTVNEQF
j_call: TRBJ1-5; v_call: TRBV27; cdr3_aa: ASSLAVSNQPQH
j_call: TRBJ1-2; v_call: TRBV19; cdr3_aa: ASSMTHGGYT
j_call: TRBJ2-1; v_call: TRBV3-1/TRBV3-2; cdr3_aa: ASSQATQVGNEQF
j_call: TRBJ2-3; v_call: TRBV5-1; cdr3_aa: ASSLFSDTQY
j_call: TRBJ2-7; v_call: TRBV27; cdr3_aa: ASSLLAGGSYEQY
j_call: TRBJ1-1; v_call: TRBV7-8; cdr3_aa: ASSPIGRDTEAF
j_call: TRBJ1-1; v_call: TRBV11-1; cdr3_aa: ASSLESRGETEAF
j_call: TRBJ1-4; v_call: TRBV3-1/TRBV3-2; cdr3_aa: ASSQQGAGEKLF
j_call: TRBJ1-1; v_call: TRBV29-1; cdr3_aa: SVDRVEAF
j_call: TRBJ2-3; v_call: TRBV24-1; cdr3_aa: ATSAGGWGDTQY
j_call: TRBJ2-3; v_call: TRBV6-1; cdr3_aa: ASSVIYRGQTDTQY
j_call: TRBJ2-7; v_call: TRBV4-3; cdr3_aa: ASSQEPGPYEQY
j_call: TRBJ1-1; v_call: TRBV29-1; cdr3_aa: SVAFGTLRGAF
j_call: TRBJ1-3; v_call: TRBV12-3/TRBV12-4; cdr3_aa: ASSLSTGNTIY
j_call: TRBJ1-1; v_call: TRBV6-5; cdr3_aa: ASSTQGDTEAF
j_call: TRBJ1-6; v_call: TRBV4-3; cdr3_aa: ASSQETGRNSPLH
j_call: TRBJ1-6; v_call: TRBV10-2; cdr3_aa: ASSESGTLNYNSPLH